Below, one T cell receptor beta chain is given with its context. The antigen remains undetermined. The V gene end was trimmed by 4 bases and the J gene end by 5 bases; junction bases not matched to a gene: 10. Germline V gives CDR1 SGHTA, CDR2 FQGNSA. The CDR3 contains 16 residues. In the PCR, 60 Vbeta and 13 Jbeta primers were used. Generated by immunoSEQ multiplex PCR, the TCRdb table keeps only in-frame clones and is missing some. In the table there are under 200,000 clones, roughly 80% of which are singletons. This sample is drawn from a study of cytomegalovirus exposure and HLA in healthy donors. Study-wide points: A cluster of highly shared sequence variants was likely a sequencing artifact. A link between a missense DCLRE1C variant and TCR beta V- and J-gene trimming emerged from a later analysis. Follow-up analysis seemed to connect common viral pathogens with several of the most significant clusters identified. The later analysis indicated that the majority of CMV-associated TCR beta chains appeared HLA-restricted.

The sequence was collected from a woman under 40 in good health and CMV-seropositive. This chain uses TRBV7-2 with TRBJ2-3; 9 bases align to TRBD2. Sequencing used PBMCs. CDR3 in amino acids: CASSSRKAGGRDTQYF. The CDR3, as DNA: TGTGCCAGCAGCTCCCGAAAGGCGGGGGGGCGAGATACGCAGTATTTT.